Described below is a single T cell receptor beta chain sequence and its context. Its antigen is currently unknown. The PCR ran on 60 Vbeta and 13 Jbeta primers. Produced via immunoSEQ multiplex PCR; TCRdb's table is partial and in-frame only. This sample carries around 190,000 clones, more than 85% of them seen once, and the ten largest clones take approximately 1.5%. The CDR3 spans 17 residues. Trimming removed 0 bases from V and 4 bases from J, with 16 bases in between. Per the germline V gene, CDR1 is SGHRS and CDR2 is YFSETQ. These data belong to a study of cytomegalovirus exposure and HLA in healthy donors. General study points: Upon later analysis, HLA-associated TCR beta chains proved more clonally expanded than other, equally common chains. A highly shared variant cluster was judged a likely technical artifact. There were some V segments, including TRBV6-2 and TRBV6-3, excluded as indistinguishable.

This sequence originates from a woman aged 18-35 years in good health and CMV-seronegative. The sequencing sample was made of PBMCs. The chain employs TRBV5-1 and TRBJ1-4, with D possibly TRBD1 on 6 matching bases. CDR3 sequence: CASSLGQAAVGNEKLFF. The CDR3 DNA sequence: TGCGCCAGCAGCTTGGGACAGGCGGCGGTGGGTAATGAAAAACTGTTTTTT.